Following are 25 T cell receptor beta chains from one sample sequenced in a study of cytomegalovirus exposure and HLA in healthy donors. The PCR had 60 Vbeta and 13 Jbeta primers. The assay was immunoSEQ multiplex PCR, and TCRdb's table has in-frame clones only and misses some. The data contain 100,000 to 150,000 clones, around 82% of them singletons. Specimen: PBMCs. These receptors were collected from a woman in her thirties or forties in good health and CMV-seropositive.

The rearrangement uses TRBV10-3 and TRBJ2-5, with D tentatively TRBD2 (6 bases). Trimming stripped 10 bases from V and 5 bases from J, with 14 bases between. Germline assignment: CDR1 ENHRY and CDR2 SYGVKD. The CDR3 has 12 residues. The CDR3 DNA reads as TGTGCCACCCATGGTCGGGGGGAGACCCAGTACTTC. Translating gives CATHGRGETQYF.

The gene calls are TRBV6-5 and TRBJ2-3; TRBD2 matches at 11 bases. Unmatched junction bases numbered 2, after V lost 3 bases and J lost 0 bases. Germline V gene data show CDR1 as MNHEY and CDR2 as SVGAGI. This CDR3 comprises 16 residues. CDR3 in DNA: TGTGCCAGCAGTTATACTAGCGGGGGTAGCACAGATACGCAGTATTTT. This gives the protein CASSYTSGGSTDTQYF.

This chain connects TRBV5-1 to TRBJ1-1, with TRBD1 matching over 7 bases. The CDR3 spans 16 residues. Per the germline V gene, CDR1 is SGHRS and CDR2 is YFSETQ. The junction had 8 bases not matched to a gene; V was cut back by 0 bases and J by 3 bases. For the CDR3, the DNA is TGCGCCAGCAGCTTGGGATCAGGGGGTCGGCACACTGAAGCTTTCTTT. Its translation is CASSLGSGGRHTEAFF.

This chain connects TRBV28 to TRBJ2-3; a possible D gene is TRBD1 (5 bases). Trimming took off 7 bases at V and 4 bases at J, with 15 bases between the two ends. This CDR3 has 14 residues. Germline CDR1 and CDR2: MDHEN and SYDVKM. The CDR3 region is CASNPSDTSDTQYF. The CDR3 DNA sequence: TGTGCCAGCAATCCCTCGGACACCTCAGATACGCAGTATTTT. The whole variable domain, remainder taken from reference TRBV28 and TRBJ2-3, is DVKVTQSSRYLVKRTGEKVFLECVQDMDHENMFWYRQDPGLGLRLIYFSYDVKMKEKGDIPEGYSVSREKKERFSLILESASTNQTSMYLCASNPSDTSDTQYFGPGTRLTVL.

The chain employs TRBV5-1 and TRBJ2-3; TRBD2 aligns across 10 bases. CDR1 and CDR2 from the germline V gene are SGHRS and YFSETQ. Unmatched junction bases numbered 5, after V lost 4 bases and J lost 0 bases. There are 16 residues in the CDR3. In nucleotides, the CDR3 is TGCGCCAGCAGCCCCCTGACTAGCGGGAGCACAGATACGCAGTATTTT. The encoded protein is CASSPLTSGSTDTQYF.

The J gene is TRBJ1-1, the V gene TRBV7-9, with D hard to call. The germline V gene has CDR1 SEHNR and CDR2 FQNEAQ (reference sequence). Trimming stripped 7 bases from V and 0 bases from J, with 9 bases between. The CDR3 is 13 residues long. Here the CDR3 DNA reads TGTGCCAGCACCGAAGAGATGAACACTGAAGCTTTCTTT. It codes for CASTEEMNTEAFF. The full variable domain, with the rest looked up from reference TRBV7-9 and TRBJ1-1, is DTGVSQNPRHKITKRGQNVTFRCDPISEHNRLYWYRQTLGQGPEFLTYFQNEAQLEKSRLLSDRFSAERPKGSFSTLEIQRTEQGDSAMYLCASTEEMNTEAFFGQGTRLTVV.

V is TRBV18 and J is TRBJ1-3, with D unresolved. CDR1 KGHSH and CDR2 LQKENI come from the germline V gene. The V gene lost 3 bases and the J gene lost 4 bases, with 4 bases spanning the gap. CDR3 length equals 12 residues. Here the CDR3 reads CASSPEGNTIYF. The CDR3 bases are TGTGCCAGCTCACCGGAGGGAAACACCATATATTTT. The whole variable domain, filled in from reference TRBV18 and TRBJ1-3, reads NAGVMQNPRHLVRRRGQEARLRCSPMKGHSHVYWYRQLPEEGLKFMVYLQKENIIDESGMPKERFSAEFPKEGPSILRIQQVVRGDSAAYFCASSPEGNTIYFGEGSWLTVV.

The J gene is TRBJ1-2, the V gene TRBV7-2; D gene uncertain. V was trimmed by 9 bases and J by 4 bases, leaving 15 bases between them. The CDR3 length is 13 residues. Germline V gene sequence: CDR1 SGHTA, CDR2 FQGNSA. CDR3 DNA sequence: TGTGCCAGGGAGGCGGGTGCGGGCTATGGCTACACCTTC. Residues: CAREAGAGYGYTF.

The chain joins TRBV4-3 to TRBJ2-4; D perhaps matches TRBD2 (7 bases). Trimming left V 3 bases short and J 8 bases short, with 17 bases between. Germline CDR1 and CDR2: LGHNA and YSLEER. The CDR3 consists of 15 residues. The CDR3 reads CASSQDLGGEYIQYF. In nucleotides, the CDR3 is TGCGCCAGCAGCCAGGACTTAGGGGGGGAGTACATTCAGTACTTC.

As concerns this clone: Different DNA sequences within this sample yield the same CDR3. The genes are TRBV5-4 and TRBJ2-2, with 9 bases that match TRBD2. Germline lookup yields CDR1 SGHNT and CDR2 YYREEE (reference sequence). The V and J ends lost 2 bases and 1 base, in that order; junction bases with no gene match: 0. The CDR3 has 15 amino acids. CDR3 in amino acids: CASSLAGGNTGELFF. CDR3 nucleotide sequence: TGTGCCAGCAGCTTAGCGGGAGGGAACACCGGGGAGCTGTTTTTT. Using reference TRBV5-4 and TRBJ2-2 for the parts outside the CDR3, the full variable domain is ETGVTQSPTHLIKTRGQQVTLRCSSQSGHNTVSWYQQALGQGPQFIFQYYREEENGRGNFPPRFSGLQFPNYSSELNVNALELDDSALYLCASSLAGGNTGELFFGEGSRLTVL.

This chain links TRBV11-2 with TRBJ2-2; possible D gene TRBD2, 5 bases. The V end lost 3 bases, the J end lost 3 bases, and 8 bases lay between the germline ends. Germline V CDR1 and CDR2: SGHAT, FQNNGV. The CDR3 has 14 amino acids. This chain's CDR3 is CASSFGLYTGELFF. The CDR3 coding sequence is TGTGCCAGCAGCTTCGGACTGTACACCGGGGAGCTGTTTTTT.

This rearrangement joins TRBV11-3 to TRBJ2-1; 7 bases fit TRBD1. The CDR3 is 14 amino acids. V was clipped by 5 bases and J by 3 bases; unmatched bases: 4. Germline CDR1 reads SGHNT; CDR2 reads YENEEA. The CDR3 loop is CASSTRDSYNEQFF. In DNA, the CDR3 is TGTGCCAGCAGCACTCGGGACAGCTACAATGAGCAGTTCTTC.

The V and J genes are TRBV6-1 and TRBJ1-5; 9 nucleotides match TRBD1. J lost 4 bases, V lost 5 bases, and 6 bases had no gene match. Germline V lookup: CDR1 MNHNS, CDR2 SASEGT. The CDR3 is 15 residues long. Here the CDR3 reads CASSSRDRVNQPQHF. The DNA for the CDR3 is TGTGCCAGCAGTTCCCGGGACAGGGTGAATCAGCCCCAGCATTTT.

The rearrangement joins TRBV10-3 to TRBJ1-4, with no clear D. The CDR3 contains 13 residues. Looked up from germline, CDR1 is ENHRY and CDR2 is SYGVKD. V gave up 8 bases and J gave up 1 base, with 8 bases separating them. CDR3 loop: CAIRTETNEKLFF. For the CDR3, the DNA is TGTGCCATCCGGACTGAAACTAATGAAAAACTGTTTTTT.

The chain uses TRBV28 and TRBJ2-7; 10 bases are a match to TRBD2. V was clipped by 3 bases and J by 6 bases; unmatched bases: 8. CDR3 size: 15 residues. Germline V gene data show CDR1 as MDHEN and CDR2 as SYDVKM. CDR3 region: CASSLGGLAGVEQYF. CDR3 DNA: TGTGCCAGCAGTTTGGGGGGGCTAGCGGGAGTCGAGCAGTACTTC.

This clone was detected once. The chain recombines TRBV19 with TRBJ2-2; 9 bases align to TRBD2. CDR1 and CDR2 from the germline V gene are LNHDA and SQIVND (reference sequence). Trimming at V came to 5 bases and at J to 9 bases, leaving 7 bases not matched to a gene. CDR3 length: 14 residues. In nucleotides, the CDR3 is TGTGCCAGTAGTCGGGCTAGCGGGACCTGGGAGCTGTTTTTT. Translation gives CASSRASGTWELFF.

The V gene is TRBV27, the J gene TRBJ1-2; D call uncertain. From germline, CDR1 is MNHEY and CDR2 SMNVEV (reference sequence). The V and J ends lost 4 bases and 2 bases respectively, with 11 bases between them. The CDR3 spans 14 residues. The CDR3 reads CASSWAGKNYGYTF. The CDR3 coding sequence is TGTGCCAGCAGTTGGGCCGGGAAAAACTATGGCTACACCTTC.

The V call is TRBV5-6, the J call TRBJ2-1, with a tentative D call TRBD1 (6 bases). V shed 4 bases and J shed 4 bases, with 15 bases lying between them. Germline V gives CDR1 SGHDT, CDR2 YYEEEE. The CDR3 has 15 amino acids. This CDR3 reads CASSRKTGIYNEQFF. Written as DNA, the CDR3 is TGTGCCAGCAGCAGAAAGACAGGAATATACAATGAGCAGTTCTTC.

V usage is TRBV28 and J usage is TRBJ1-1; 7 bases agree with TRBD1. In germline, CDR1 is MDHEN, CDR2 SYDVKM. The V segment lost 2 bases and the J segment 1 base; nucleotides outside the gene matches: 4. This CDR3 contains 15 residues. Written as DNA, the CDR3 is TGTGCCAGCAGTTTAATAGCAGGGGGGAACACTGAAGCTTTCTTT. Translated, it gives CASSLIAGGNTEAFF.

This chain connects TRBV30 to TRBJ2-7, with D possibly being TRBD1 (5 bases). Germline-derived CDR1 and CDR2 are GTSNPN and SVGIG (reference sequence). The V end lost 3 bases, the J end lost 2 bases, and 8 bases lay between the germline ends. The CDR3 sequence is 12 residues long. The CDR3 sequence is CAWRKGAYEQYF. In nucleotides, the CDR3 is TGTGCCTGGAGAAAAGGGGCCTACGAGCAGTACTTC.

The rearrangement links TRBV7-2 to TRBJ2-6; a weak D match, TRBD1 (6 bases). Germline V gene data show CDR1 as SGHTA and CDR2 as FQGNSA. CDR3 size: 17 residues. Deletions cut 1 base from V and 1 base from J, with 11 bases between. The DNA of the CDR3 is TGTGCCAGCAGCTTAGATGGGGGCGGATCTGGGGCCAACGTCCTGACTTTC. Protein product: CASSLDGGGSGANVLTF.

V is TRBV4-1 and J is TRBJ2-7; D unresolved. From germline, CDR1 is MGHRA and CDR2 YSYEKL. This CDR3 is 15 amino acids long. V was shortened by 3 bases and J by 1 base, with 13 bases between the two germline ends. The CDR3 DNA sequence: TGCGCCAGCAGCCATACGATAGAAAGATCCTACGAGCAGTACTTC. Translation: CASSHTIERSYEQYF.

The CDR3, as DNA: TGTGCCAGTAGTACCGGGACAGGCCCTAAAAGTAGCAATCAGCCCCAGCATTTT. Protein: CASSTGTGPKSSNQPQHF. The V gene is TRBV19, the J gene TRBJ1-5; 8 nucleotides line up with TRBD1. Germline V gene data show CDR1 as LNHDA and CDR2 as SQIVND (reference sequence). The CDR3 length is 18 residues. Trimming at V came to 4 bases and at J to 0 bases, leaving 11 bases not matched to a gene.

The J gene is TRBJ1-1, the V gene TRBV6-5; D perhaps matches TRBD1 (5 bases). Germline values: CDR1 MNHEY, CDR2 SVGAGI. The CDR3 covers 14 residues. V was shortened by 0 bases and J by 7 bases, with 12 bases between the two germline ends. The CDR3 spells CASSYSGAANEAFF. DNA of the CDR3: TGTGCCAGCAGTTACTCTGGGGCTGCCAATGAAGCTTTCTTT.

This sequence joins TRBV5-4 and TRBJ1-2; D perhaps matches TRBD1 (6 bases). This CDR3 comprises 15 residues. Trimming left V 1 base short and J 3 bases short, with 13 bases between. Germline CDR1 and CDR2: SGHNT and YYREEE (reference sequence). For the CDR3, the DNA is TGTGCCAGCAGCTTGAAACAGGGTGGGGACTATGGCTACACCTTC. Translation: CASSLKQGGDYGYTF.